Listed below are T cell receptor beta chains from one sample, sequenced in a study of metastatic and nonmetastatic thyroid tumors. With MiXCR, TCRdb called clones anew from the PCR reads. Among fewer than 15,000 clones listed, about 32% were seen once. The sequencing input was tumor tissue. These receptors came from a female donor with papillary thyroid cancer or a benign thyroid nodule (not recorded which). Some clones in this sample may be carry-over from other donors' samples. Both conserved end residues are part of each CDR3. A D gene is named only where the DNA matches it firmly. Where a row states a size, it is once, few, many or the class of an expanded clone; other rows omit it.

size	V	D	J	CDR3	DNA
.	TRBV5-1	.	TRBJ1-5	CASSLGSWSKQPQHF	TGCGCCAGCAGCTTGGGCTCCTGGAGCAAACAGCCCCAGCATTTT
few	TRBV19	.	TRBJ1-1	CASSIYGVGTETFF	TGTGCCAGTAGTATCTATGGTGTAGGGACTGAAACTTTCTTT
.	TRBV6-1	.	TRBJ2-1	CASSEISTGSNEQFF	TGTGCCAGCAGTGAAATTTCGACGGGAAGCAATGAGCAGTTCTTC
few	TRBV19	.	TRBJ1-1	CASSNPPGQGAEAFF	TGTGCCAGTAGTAACCCCCCTGGGCAAGGCGCTGAAGCTTTCTTT
.	TRBV12-3/TRBV12-4	.	TRBJ1-1	CASSFGSTEAFF	TGTGCCAGCAGTTTCGGCTCCACTGAAGCTTTCTTT
.	TRBV11-2	.	TRBJ1-2	CASSWCSGQWTLGTF	TGTGCCAGCAGCTGGTGTTCAGGACAGTGGACCCTCGGAACCTTC
medium-sized	TRBV6-2/TRBV6-3	TRBD1	TRBJ1-2	CASRGQGYYGYTF	TGTGCCAGTAGAGGACAGGGATACTATGGCTACACCTTC
few	TRBV6-1	.	TRBJ1-3	CASRRGTGNTIYF	TGTGCCAGCAGAAGGGGTACTGGAAACACCATATATTTT
once	TRBV4-3	TRBD1	TRBJ1-6	CASSPQGTGGNSPLHF	TGCGCCAGCAGCCCCCAAGGGACAGGGGGTAATTCACCCCTCCACTTT
few	TRBV24-1	.	TRBJ2-3	CATSDLGQPDTQYF	TGTGCCACCAGTGATTTGGGACAACCAGATACGCAGTATTTT
medium-sized	TRBV2	.	TRBJ1-2	CASSEGVSFFYGYTF	TGTGCCAGCAGTGAAGGGGTCAGCTTCTTTTATGGCTACACCTTC
.	TRBV20-1	TRBD1	TRBJ2-1	CSARVPDRDYNEQFF	TGCAGTGCTAGAGTACCCGACAGGGACTACAATGAGCAGTTCTTC
medium-sized	TRBV30	TRBD1	TRBJ2-5	CAWSGTGTGRETQYF	TGTGCCTGGAGTGGGACCGGGACAGGGCGAGAGACCCAGTACTTC
few	TRBV6-6	.	TRBJ2-7	CASSYSKIPYEQYF	TGTGCCAGCAGTTACTCGAAGATCCCCTACGAGCAGTACTTC
few	TRBV2	TRBD2	TRBJ2-2	CASRRGVLQYTGELFF	TGTGCCAGCAGGCGGGGGGTCCTCCAGTACACCGGGGAGCTGTTTTTT
many	TRBV6-2/TRBV6-3	.	TRBJ1-1	CASSGMTLITTEAFF	TGTGCCAGCAGTGGAATGACTTTAATTACCACTGAAGCCTTCTTT
medium-sized	TRBV5-1	.	TRBJ1-2	CASSSAGVEGYTF	TGCGCCAGCAGCTCTGCTGGGGTGGAAGGCTACACCTTC
many	TRBV7-2	TRBD2	TRBJ2-7	CASSLASGSLYEQYF	TGTGCCAGCAGCTTAGCTAGCGGGAGTTTATACGAGCAGTACTTC
.	TRBV6-4	TRBD2	TRBJ2-2	CASGSGNTGELFF	TGTGCCAGCGGTAGCGGGAACACCGGTGAGCTGTTTTTT
few	TRBV6-4	TRBD2	TRBJ2-1	CASSDHLSLAGPYNEQFF	TGTGCCAGCAGTGACCATCTTAGCCTAGCGGGCCCTTACAATGAGCAGTTCTTC
.	TRBV6-1	.	TRBJ1-1	CASRGNTGTREAFF	TGTGCCAGCAGAGGGAACACCGGGACAAGAGAAGCTTTCTTT
.	TRBV11-2	TRBD1	TRBJ1-2	CASSLRQGAMRGYTF	TGTGCCAGCAGTCTACGACAGGGGGCTATGCGGGGCTACACCTTC
few	TRBV19	TRBD2	TRBJ2-3	CASSVRTSGTDTQYF	TGTGCCAGTAGCGTGAGGACTAGCGGAACAGATACGCAGTATTTT
medium-sized	TRBV19	.	TRBJ1-2	CASRAGARYTF	TGTGCCAGTAGGGCAGGGGCCCGCTACACCTTC
medium-sized	TRBV20-1	TRBD2	TRBJ2-3	CSARDLLAGGGVSTDTQYF	TGCAGTGCTAGAGATCTCCTAGCGGGAGGAGGGGTTAGCACAGATACGCAGTATTTT
.	TRBV5-1	TRBD2	TRBJ2-7	CASSASSGSLYEQYF	TGCGCCAGCAGCGCTTCTAGCGGGAGCCTCTACGAGCAGTACTTC
many	TRBV11-2	TRBD1	TRBJ2-1	CASSFNLQGAKEQFF	TGTGCCAGCAGCTTTAACCTCCAGGGGGCTAAGGAGCAGTTCTTC
.	TRBV6-1	.	TRBJ2-7	CASSLGRNRSPQYF	TGTGCCAGCTCCCTCGGCAGGAACAGATCACCACAGTACTTC
few	TRBV6-2/TRBV6-3	.	TRBJ1-2	CSSHREENYGYTF	TGTTCCAGCCACAGAGAAGAGAACTATGGCTACACCTTC
.	TRBV12-3/TRBV12-4	TRBD2	TRBJ2-3	CASTVIAGGRGDTQYF	TGTGCCAGCACGGTAATAGCGGGGGGGAGAGGAGATACGCAGTATTTT